These 7 T cell receptor beta chains were sequenced from one sample in a study of blood T cell repertoires in COVID-19. The assay was immunoSEQ multiplex PCR, and TCRdb's table has in-frame clones only and misses some. The sample lists roughly 330,000 clones, over 75% occurring once. The sequencing sample was made of PBMCs or T cells enriched from blood (not recorded which). All receptors come from a man aged 30 to 39 who had recovered from COVID-19.

The chain combines TRBV6-1 with TRBJ1-2, with D possibly TRBD1 on 5 matching bases. Trimming left V 1 base short and J 5 bases short, with 11 bases between. Germline lookup yields CDR1 MNHNS and CDR2 SASEGT. This CDR3 is 14 amino acids long. CDR3 protein: CASSEGQTSYGYTF. DNA for the CDR3: TGTGCCAGCAGTGAAGGACAGACCTCTTATGGCTACACCTTC.

The chain couples TRBV5-1 to TRBJ2-1; TRBD1 agrees at 7 bases. The germline CDR1 and CDR2 sequences are SGHRS and YFSETQ. There are 16 residues in the CDR3. V trimming: 0 bases; J trimming: 8 bases; junction bases outside the gene matches: 11. In DNA form, the CDR3 reads TGCGCCAGCAGCTTGGATGGGGCAGGGGGAGAGGATGAGCAGTTCTTC. This codes for CASSLDGAGGEDEQFF. The full variable domain, its missing parts supplied by reference TRBV5-1 and TRBJ2-1, is KAGVTQTPRYLIKTRGQQVTLSCSPISGHRSVSWYQQTPGQGLQFLFEYFSETQRNKGNFPGRFSGRQFSNSRSEMNVSTLELGDSALYLCASSLDGAGGEDEQFFGPGTRLTVL.

The chain carries TRBV12-3 or TRBV12-4 and TRBJ2-7, with D possibly TRBD1 on 6 matching bases. V was cut by 5 bases and J by 4 bases, with 12 bases left in between. This CDR3 region has 13 residues. The CDR3 sequence is CASSTGGQYEQYF. In nucleotides, the CDR3 is TGTGCCAGCAGTACCGGTGGACAGTACGAGCAGTACTTC.

This chain uses TRBV24-1 with TRBJ2-1; 9 nucleotides align to TRBD1. V shed 9 bases and J 8 bases; nucleotides not matched to a gene: 10. In germline, CDR1 is KGHDR, CDR2 SFDVKD. The CDR3 contains 14 residues. The CDR3 nucleotides read TGTGCCACCTCCGGGACAGGGAACTCCCATGAGCAGTTCTTC. Amino acids: CATSGTGNSHEQFF.

The chain links TRBV28 to TRBJ1-5; D might be TRBD1 (5 bases). This CDR3 comprises 14 residues. Per germline, CDR1 MDHEN and CDR2 SYDVKM. The V end was cut by 7 bases, the J end by 5 bases, with 15 bases between. CDR3 sequence reads: CASTSFRAYQPQHF. The DNA for the CDR3 is TGTGCCAGCACCTCGTTCAGGGCTTATCAGCCCCAGCATTTT.

This sequence joins TRBV28 and TRBJ2-7; D remains ambiguous. Germline CDR1 and CDR2: MDHEN and SYDVKM. This CDR3 is built from 13 residues. The V and J ends lost 1 base and 5 bases respectively, with 9 bases between them. Here the CDR3 reads CASSLLPVNEQYF. CDR3 nucleotide sequence: TGTGCCAGCAGTTTATTACCGGTGAACGAGCAGTACTTC.

This chain joins TRBV5-1 and TRBJ2-2; D not certain. The CDR3 extends over 13 amino acids. V lost 3 bases and J 6 bases, leaving 9 bases between the germline ends. Germline V CDR1 and CDR2: SGHRS, YFSETQ. CDR3 loop: CASSYPGAGELFF. CDR3 nucleotides: TGCGCCAGCAGCTATCCGGGTGCCGGGGAGCTGTTTTTT.